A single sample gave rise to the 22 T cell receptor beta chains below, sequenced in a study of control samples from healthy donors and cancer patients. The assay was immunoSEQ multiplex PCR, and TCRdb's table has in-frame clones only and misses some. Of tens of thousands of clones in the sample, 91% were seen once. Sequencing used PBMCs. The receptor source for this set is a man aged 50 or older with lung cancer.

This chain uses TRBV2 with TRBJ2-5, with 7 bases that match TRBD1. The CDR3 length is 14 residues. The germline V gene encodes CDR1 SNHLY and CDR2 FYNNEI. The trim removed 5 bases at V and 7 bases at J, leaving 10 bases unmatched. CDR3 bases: TGTGCCAGCAGTACGGGACAGATAAAGGGGACCCAGTACTTC. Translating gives CASSTGQIKGTQYF.

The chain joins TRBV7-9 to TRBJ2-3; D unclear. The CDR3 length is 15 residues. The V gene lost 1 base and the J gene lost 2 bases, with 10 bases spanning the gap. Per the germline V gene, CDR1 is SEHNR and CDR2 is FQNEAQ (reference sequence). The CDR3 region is CASSLDTPYTDTQYF. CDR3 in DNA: TGTGCCAGCAGCTTAGATACCCCATACACAGATACGCAGTATTTT.

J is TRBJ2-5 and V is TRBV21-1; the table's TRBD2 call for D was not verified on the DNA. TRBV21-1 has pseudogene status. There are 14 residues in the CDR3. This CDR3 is CASSILRLEETQYF. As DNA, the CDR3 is TGTGCCAGCAGCATCTTGCGACTAGAAGAGACCCAGTACTTC.

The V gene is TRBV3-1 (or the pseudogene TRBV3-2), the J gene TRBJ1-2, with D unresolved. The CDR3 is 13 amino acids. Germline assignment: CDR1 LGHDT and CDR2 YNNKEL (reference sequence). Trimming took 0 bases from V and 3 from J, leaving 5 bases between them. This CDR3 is CASSQEFYYGYTF. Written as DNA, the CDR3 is TGTGCCAGCAGCCAAGAGTTCTACTATGGCTACACCTTC.

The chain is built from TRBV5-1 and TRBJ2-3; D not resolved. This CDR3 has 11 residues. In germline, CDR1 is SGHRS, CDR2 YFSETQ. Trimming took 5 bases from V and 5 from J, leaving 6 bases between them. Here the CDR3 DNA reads TGCGCCAGCAGGAGGCTAGATACGCAGTATTTT. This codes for CASRRLDTQYF.

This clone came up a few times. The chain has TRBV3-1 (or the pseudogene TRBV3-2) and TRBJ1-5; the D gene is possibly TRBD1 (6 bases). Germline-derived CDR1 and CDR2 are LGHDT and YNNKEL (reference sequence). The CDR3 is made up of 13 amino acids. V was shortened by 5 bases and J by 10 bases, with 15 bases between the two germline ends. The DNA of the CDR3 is TGTGCCAGCAGCGTACAGGGAACTAAACCCCAGCATTTT. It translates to CASSVQGTKPQHF.

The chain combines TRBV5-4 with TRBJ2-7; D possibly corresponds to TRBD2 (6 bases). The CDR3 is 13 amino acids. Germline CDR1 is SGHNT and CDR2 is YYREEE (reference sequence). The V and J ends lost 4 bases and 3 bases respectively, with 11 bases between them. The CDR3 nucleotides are TGTGCCAGCAGCGGAGGGTTAAACTACGAGCAGTACTTC. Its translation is CASSGGLNYEQYF.

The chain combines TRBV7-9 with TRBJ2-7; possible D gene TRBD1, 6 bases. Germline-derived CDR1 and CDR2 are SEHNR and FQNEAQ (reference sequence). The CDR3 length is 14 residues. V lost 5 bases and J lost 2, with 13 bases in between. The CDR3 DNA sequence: TGTGCCAGCAGCCCCGAGGGGGACGCCTACGAGCAGTACTTC. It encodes CASSPEGDAYEQYF.

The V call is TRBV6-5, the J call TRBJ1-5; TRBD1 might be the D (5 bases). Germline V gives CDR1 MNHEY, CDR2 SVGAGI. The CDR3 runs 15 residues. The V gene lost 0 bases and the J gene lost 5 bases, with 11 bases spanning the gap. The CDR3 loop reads CASSYSGREDQPQHF. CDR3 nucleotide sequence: TGTGCCAGCAGTTACTCGGGACGGGAAGATCAGCCCCAGCATTTT.

In nucleotides, the CDR3 is TGTGCCAGCAGCGGCGGGGACAGGAACTCTGGGGCCAACGTCCTGACTTTC. Its translation: CASSGGDRNSGANVLTF. J is TRBJ2-6 and V is TRBV9; TRBD1 matches at 8 bases. Per germline, CDR1 SGDLS and CDR2 YYNGEE. J gave up 0 bases and V 3 bases, and 5 bases lay outside the gene matches. There are 17 residues in the CDR3.

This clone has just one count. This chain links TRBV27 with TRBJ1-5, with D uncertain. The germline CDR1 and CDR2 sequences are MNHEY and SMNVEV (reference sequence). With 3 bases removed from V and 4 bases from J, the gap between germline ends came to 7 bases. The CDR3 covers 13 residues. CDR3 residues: CASSLNGNQPQHF. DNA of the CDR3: TGTGCCAGCAGTTTGAACGGGAATCAGCCCCAGCATTTT.

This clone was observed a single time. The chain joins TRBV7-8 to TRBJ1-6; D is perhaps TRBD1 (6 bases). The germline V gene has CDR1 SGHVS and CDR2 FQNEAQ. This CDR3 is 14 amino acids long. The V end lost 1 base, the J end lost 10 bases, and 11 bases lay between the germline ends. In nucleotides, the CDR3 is TGTGCCAGCAGCTTAGTTAGGGGGGGATCACCCCTCCACTTT. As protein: CASSLVRGGSPLHF.

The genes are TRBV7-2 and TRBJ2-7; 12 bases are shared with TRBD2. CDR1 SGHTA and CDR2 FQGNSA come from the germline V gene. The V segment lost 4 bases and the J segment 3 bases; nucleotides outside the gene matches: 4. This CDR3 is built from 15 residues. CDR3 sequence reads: CASSSGTSGFYEQYF. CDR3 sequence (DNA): TGTGCCAGCAGCTCCGGGACTAGCGGGTTCTACGAGCAGTACTTC.

CDR3 protein: CASSPRQDNSPLHF. The CDR3 coding sequence is TGTGCCAGCTCACCCCGACAGGATAATTCACCCCTCCACTTT. The V call is TRBV18, the J call TRBJ1-6; D may be TRBD1 (6 bases). Looked up from germline, CDR1 is KGHSH and CDR2 is LQKENI. The CDR3 spans 14 residues. V was pared by 3 bases and J by 5 bases, with 8 bases between.

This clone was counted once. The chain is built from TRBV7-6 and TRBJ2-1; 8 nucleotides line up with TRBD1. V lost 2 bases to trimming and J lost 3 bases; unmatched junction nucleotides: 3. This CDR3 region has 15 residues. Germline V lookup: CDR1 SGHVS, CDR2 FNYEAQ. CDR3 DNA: TGTGCCAGCAGCTTATCAGGACAGGGCTACAATGAGCAGTTCTTC. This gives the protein CASSLSGQGYNEQFF.

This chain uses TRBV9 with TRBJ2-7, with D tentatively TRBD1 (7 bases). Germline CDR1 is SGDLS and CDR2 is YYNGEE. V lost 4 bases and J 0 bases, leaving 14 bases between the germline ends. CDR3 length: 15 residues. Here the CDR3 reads CASSPTGTFSYEQYF. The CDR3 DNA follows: TGTGCCAGCAGCCCGACAGGGACTTTCTCCTACGAGCAGTACTTC.

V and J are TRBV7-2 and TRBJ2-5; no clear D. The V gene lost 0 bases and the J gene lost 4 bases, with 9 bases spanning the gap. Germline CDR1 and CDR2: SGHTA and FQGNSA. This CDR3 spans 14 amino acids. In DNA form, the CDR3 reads TGTGCCAGCAGCTTAGCCGGAGCGTTAGAGACCCAGTACTTC. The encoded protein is CASSLAGALETQYF.

The CDR3 sequence: CAISGQGIYEQYF. The CDR3 region has the DNA TGTGCCATCAGTGGACAGGGGATCTACGAGCAGTACTTC. The chain uses TRBV10-3 and TRBJ2-7, with 8 bases that match TRBD1. The CDR3 has 13 amino acids. Trimming took 4 bases from V and 3 from J; bases not matched to a gene: 2. Germline CDR1 reads ENHRY; CDR2 reads SYGVKD.

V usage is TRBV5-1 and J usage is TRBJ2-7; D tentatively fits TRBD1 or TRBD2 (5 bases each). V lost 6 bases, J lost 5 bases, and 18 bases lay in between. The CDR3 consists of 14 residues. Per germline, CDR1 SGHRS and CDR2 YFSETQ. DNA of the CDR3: TGCGCCAGCATGAGGTCTAGCCTAGGGGACGAGCAGTACTTC. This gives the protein CASMRSSLGDEQYF.

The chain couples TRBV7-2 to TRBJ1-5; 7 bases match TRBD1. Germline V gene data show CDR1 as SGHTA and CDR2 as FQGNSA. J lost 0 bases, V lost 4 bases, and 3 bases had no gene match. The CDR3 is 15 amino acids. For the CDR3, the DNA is TGTGCCAGCAGCTCGACAGGGTTTAGCAATCAGCCCCAGCATTTT. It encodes CASSSTGFSNQPQHF. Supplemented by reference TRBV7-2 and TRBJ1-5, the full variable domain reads GAGVSQSPSNKVTEKGKDVELRCDPISGHTALYWYRQSLGQGLEFLIYFQGNSAPDKSGLPSDRFSAERTGGSVSTLTIQRTQQEDSAVYLCASSSTGFSNQPQHFGDGTRLSIL.

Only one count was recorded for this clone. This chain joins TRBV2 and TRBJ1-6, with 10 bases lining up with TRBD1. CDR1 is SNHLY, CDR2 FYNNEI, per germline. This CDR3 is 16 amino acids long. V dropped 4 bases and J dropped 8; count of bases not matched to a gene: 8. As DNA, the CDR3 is TGTGCCAGCAGTGCCGTGGACAGGGGGTACCATTCACCCCTCCACTTT. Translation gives CASSAVDRGYHSPLHF.

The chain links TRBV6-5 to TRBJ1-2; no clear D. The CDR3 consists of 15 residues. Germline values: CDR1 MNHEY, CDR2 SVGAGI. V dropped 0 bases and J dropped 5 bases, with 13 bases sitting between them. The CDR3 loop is CASSYSSGEGYGYTF. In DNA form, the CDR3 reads TGTGCCAGCAGTTACTCGAGCGGGGAAGGGTATGGCTACACCTTC.